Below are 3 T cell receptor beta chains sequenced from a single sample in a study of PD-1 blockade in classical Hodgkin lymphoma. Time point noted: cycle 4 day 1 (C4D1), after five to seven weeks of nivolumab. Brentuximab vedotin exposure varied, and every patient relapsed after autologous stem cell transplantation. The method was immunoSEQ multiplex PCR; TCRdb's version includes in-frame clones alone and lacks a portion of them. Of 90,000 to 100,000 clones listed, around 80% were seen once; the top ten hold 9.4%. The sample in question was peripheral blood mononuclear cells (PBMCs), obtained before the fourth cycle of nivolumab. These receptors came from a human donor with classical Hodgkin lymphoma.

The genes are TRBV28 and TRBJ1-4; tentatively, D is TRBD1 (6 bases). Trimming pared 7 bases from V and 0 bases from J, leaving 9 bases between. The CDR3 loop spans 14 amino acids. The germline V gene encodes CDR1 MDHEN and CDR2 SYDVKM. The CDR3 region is CASTRGATNEKLFF. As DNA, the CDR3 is TGTGCCAGCACCAGGGGAGCAACTAATGAAAAACTGTTTTTT. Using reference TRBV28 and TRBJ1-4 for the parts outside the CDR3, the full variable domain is DVKVTQSSRYLVKRTGEKVFLECVQDMDHENMFWYRQDPGLGLRLIYFSYDVKMKEKGDIPEGYSVSREKKERFSLILESASTNQTSMYLCASTRGATNEKLFFGSGTQLSVL.

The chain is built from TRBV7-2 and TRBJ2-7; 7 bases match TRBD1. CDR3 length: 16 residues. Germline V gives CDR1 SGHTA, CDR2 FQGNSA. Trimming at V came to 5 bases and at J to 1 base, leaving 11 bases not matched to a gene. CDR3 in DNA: TGTGCCAGCAGCGGACAGACAGGGCTATCTTCCTACGAGCAGTACTTC. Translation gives CASSGQTGLSSYEQYF.

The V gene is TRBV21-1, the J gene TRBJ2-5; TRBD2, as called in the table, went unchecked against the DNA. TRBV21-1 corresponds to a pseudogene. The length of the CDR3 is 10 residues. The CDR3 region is CASYPETQYF. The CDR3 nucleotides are TGTGCCAGCTATCCAGAGACCCAGTACTTC.